Described below is a single T cell receptor beta chain sequence and its context. The antigen is undetermined. The sample comes from a study of blood T cells in healthy people across ages. Study results and limitations: Because sorting was not performed, PBMCs prevented conclusive naive versus antigen-experienced comparison. Percentage of naive T cells showed a strong correlation with TCR beta diversity. The recorded TCR beta diversity per million T cells decreased in a roughly linear manner with age.

The V gene's germline CDR1 is SGHRS and CDR2 YFSETQ. This CDR3 has 14 residues. The V and J ends lost 4 bases and 3 bases respectively, with 13 bases between them. Through a sample-barcoded 5' primer and a J-beta primer mix, a second PCR was run for roughly 6 to 12 cycles. TCRdb redid the calling of the 5' RACE reads with MiXCR, one entry per CDR3 protein. The data hold approximately 1,100,000 distinct CDR3 sequences, with 45% observed a single time. What was sequenced was blood. The TCR originated in a woman in her sixties in good health. The chain carries TRBV5-1 and TRBJ1-2; tentatively, D is TRBD1 (6 bases). The CDR3 loop reads CASSRGGGDYGYTF. The CDR3 region has the DNA TGCGCCAGCAGCCGGGGAGGGGGTGACTATGGCTACACCTTC.